This T cell receptor beta chain is from a study of post-analysis software for immune sequencing data. For the study at large: Both relapsing-remitting and secondary progressive multiple sclerosis featured among the disease courses, as did progressive-relapsing multiple sclerosis. General observations from the study: Controls had lower frequencies than patients of four or five TRBV segments, which included TRBV5-6, TRBV5-1 and TRBV20-1. Samples prepared in the same batch strongly co-clustered by F measure. In multiple sclerosis, normalized Chao1 diversity was significantly below that of controls.

CDR3 size: 15 residues. The germline V and J ends were trimmed by 0 bases and 4 bases, with 11 bases remaining between them. Germline V gene data show CDR1 as SGHRS and CDR2 as YFSETQ. The authors incorporated unique molecular identifiers into the TCR beta cDNA libraries. From about 1 to 10 million T cells, 550,000 or so cDNA molecules were obtained. MiXCR was run by TCRdb on the PCR reads, yielding one entry per CDR3 protein. In the table there are roughly 800,000 distinct CDR3 sequences, 25% to 30% of which are singletons. As regards this clonotype: The antigen remains undetermined.

What was sequenced was blood. The chain combines TRBV5-1 with TRBJ2-1, with a possible D match to TRBD1 (6 bases). The source of this sequence is a girl aged 10 to 17 with multiple sclerosis. The CDR3 nucleotides read TGCGCCAGCAGCTTGGAAGGGGGACAATACAATGAGCAGTTCTTC. Translation: CASSLEGGQYNEQFF.